A selection of T cell receptor beta chains follows, all from one sample in a study of cytomegalovirus exposure and HLA in healthy donors. Measured with immunoSEQ multiplex PCR; TCRdb has only the in-frame clones, and not every one. The sample has some 170,000 clones; 65% to 75% are singletons. What was sequenced was PBMCs. Every receptor here comes from a human donor in good health. CDR3s include the opening cysteine and the closing phenylalanine or tryptophan. Each record gives: J gene, V gene, clone size, D gene, CDR3 DNA, CDR3 protein. D genes are given only for firm matches. The size of a clone is reported for some rows only, either as once, few or many, or as a class for expanded clones.

J: TRBJ1-6
V: TRBV19
size: NA
D: NA
DNA: TGTGCCAGTAGTTTCCGGGACAATAATTCACCCCTCCACTTT
CDR3: CASSFRDNNSPLHF

J: TRBJ2-2
V: TRBV13
size: NA
D: TRBD2
DNA: TGTGCCAGCACCTGGGGGAGCGGGGGCTCCACCGGGGAGCTGTTTTTT
CDR3: CASTWGSGGSTGELFF

J: TRBJ1-2
V: TRBV9
size: few
D: NA
DNA: TGTGCCAGCAGCCGAGCCCTACGGGAGGGGGGCTACACCTTC
CDR3: CASSRALREGGYTF

J: TRBJ2-1
V: TRBV5-1
size: NA
D: TRBD1
DNA: TGCGCCAGCAGCTTGGGGTCTGCAGGGGGCGGTGAGCAGTTCTTC
CDR3: CASSLGSAGGGEQFF

J: TRBJ1-5
V: TRBV19
size: NA
D: TRBD1
DNA: TGTGCCAGTAGCGGTCGGGACAGGGGGGACCAGCCCCAGCATTTT
CDR3: CASSGRDRGDQPQHF

J: TRBJ1-5
V: TRBV27
size: few
D: NA
DNA: TGTGCCAGCAGTTGGACAGCTGATAGCAATCAGCCCCAGCATTTT
CDR3: CASSWTADSNQPQHF

J: TRBJ1-1
V: TRBV7-9
size: NA
D: NA
DNA: TGTGCCAGCAGCATTGGACAGACTCCCCACACTGAAGCTTTCTTT
CDR3: CASSIGQTPHTEAFF

J: TRBJ1-6
V: TRBV9
size: once
D: NA
DNA: TGTGCCAGCAGCGCCCGGGGGGTAGATTCACCCCTCCACTTT
CDR3: CASSARGVDSPLHF

J: TRBJ2-5
V: TRBV6-6
size: NA
D: TRBD2
DNA: TGTGCCAGCAGCCCGAGCGGGGGCCAAGAGACCCAGTACTTC
CDR3: CASSPSGGQETQYF

J: TRBJ2-7
V: TRBV13
size: few
D: TRBD1
DNA: TGTGCCAGCAGCACAGCCGGGACAGGGGGTAACGAGCAGTACTTC
CDR3: CASSTAGTGGNEQYF

J: TRBJ1-1
V: TRBV5-1
size: NA
D: NA
DNA: TGCGCCAGCAGCTTGGCCCTGACAGGCCAAGGCACTGAAGCTTTCTTT
CDR3: CASSLALTGQGTEAFF

J: TRBJ1-1
V: TRBV7-3
size: NA
D: TRBD1
DNA: TGTGCCAGCAGCGCATCAGGGGGCTTGGGCACTGAAGCTTTCTTT
CDR3: CASSASGGLGTEAFF

J: TRBJ2-3
V: TRBV4-1
size: NA
D: TRBD2
DNA: TGCGCCAGCAGCCAAGATTTTAGAGGACTAGCGGGGGGCCCTAGCACAGATACGCAGTATTTT
CDR3: CASSQDFRGLAGGPSTDTQYF

J: TRBJ1-1
V: TRBV19
size: once
D: TRBD1
DNA: TGTGCCAGTAGTATGTCGGAGGGGGCGGGTACTGAAGCTTTCTTT
CDR3: CASSMSEGAGTEAFF

J: TRBJ2-2
V: TRBV19
size: NA
D: TRBD1
DNA: TGTGCCAGTAACGAGGGACAGGGGGCCGGGGAGCTGTTTTTT
CDR3: CASNEGQGAGELFF

J: TRBJ1-2
V: TRBV6-5
size: once
D: TRBD1
DNA: TGTGCCAGCAAAATTACAGGGGGCCCGGGCTATGGCTACACCTTC
CDR3: CASKITGGPGYGYTF

J: TRBJ2-3
V: TRBV5-6
size: NA
D: NA
DNA: TGTGCCAGCAGTCGGAGGGTGAGCACTAGCACAGATACGCAGTATTTT
CDR3: CASSRRVSTSTDTQYF

J: TRBJ1-6
V: TRBV4-3
size: NA
D: NA
DNA: TGCGCCAGCAGCCAAGGGGACACCAATAATTCACCCCTCCACTTT
CDR3: CASSQGDTNNSPLHF

J: TRBJ2-7
V: TRBV5-1
size: NA
D: NA
DNA: TGCGCCAGCAGCTTGACCGGGACAACCTACGAGCAGTACTTC
CDR3: CASSLTGTTYEQYF

J: TRBJ1-1
V: TRBV5-1
size: once
D: TRBD1
DNA: TGCGCCAGCAGGCAACAGGGGACGCACACTGAAGCTTTCTTT
CDR3: CASRQQGTHTEAFF

J: TRBJ2-3
V: TRBV7-2
size: NA
D: TRBD2
DNA: TGTGCCAGCAGCACCGGGACTAGCGGGGTGTTCCTCACAGATACGCAGTATTTT
CDR3: CASSTGTSGVFLTDTQYF

J: TRBJ1-6
V: TRBV21-1
size: NA
D: NA
DNA: TGTGCCAGCAGCATAAAACAGGCCTATAATTCACCCCTCCACTTT
CDR3: CASSIKQAYNSPLHF

J: TRBJ1-2
V: TRBV4-1
size: few
D: TRBD1
DNA: TGCGCCAGCAGCCCCTCACCGGGACAGCTATTTAACTATGGCTACACCTTC
CDR3: CASSPSPGQLFNYGYTF

J: TRBJ2-1
V: TRBV21-1
size: NA
D: NA
DNA: TGTGCCAGCAGCTCCCGGACAGGACTGTACAATGAGCAGTTCTTC
CDR3: CASSSRTGLYNEQFF

J: TRBJ1-3
V: TRBV9
size: NA
D: NA
DNA: TGTGCCAGCAGCGTAGACCCAGATGGAAACACCATATATTTT
CDR3: CASSVDPDGNTIYF

J: TRBJ2-7
V: TRBV29-1
size: NA
D: TRBD1
DNA: TGCAGCGTTGGGACAGGAAGCTCCTACGAGCAGTACTTC
CDR3: CSVGTGSSYEQYF

J: TRBJ2-1
V: TRBV5-1
size: NA
D: TRBD2
DNA: TGCGCCAGCAACGATGGCGGGGGGGCCCTAGTGAGCAATGAGCAGTTCTTC
CDR3: CASNDGGGALVSNEQFF

J: TRBJ1-1
V: TRBV18
size: NA
D: NA
DNA: TGTGCCAGCTCACCCTACTATGAGATGAACACTGAAGCTTTCTTT
CDR3: CASSPYYEMNTEAFF

J: TRBJ2-1
V: TRBV29-1
size: NA
D: NA
DNA: TGCAGCGTTGATCGGGGGGCAGCCCGTATGTACAATGAGCAGTTCTTC
CDR3: CSVDRGAARMYNEQFF

J: TRBJ2-7
V: TRBV5-4
size: once
D: NA
DNA: TGTGCCAGCAGCCGGGGACTGATTTACGAGCAGTACTTC
CDR3: CASSRGLIYEQYF

J: TRBJ1-1
V: TRBV2
size: NA
D: NA
DNA: TGTGCCAGCAGTGATTGGCTCCTCGGGGCTGAAGCTTTCTTT
CDR3: CASSDWLLGAEAFF

J: TRBJ2-3
V: TRBV19
size: NA
D: TRBD1
DNA: TGTGCCAGTAGTCAGACAGGGACCACAGATACGCAGTATTTT
CDR3: CASSQTGTTDTQYF

J: TRBJ1-6
V: TRBV18
size: once
D: NA
DNA: TGTGCCAGCTCACCAAGACCTTTGGAGACCCTCCATTTT
CDR3: CASSPRPLETLHF

J: TRBJ1-1
V: TRBV5-6
size: once
D: TRBD1
DNA: TGTGCCAGCAGCCTCTTCGACAGGGACACTGAAGCTTTCTTT
CDR3: CASSLFDRDTEAFF

J: TRBJ2-4
V: TRBV6-5
size: NA
D: TRBD1
DNA: TGTGCCAGCAAAAAAGGGACAGGGGCGAACATTCAGTACTTC
CDR3: CASKKGTGANIQYF

J: TRBJ2-3
V: TRBV15
size: NA
D: NA
DNA: TGTGCCACCAGCAGACAGGGAGGGTATTTT
CDR3: CATSRQGGYF

J: TRBJ1-1
V: TRBV5-6
size: NA
D: NA
DNA: TGTGCCAGCAGCTTGCTCCTGGGCCCTGGGCACACTGAAGCTTTCTTT
CDR3: CASSLLLGPGHTEAFF

J: TRBJ2-1
V: TRBV19
size: NA
D: NA
DNA: TGTGCCAGTAGTATCTTCGGGGGTGGGGATTACAATGAGCAGTTCTTC
CDR3: CASSIFGGGDYNEQFF

J: TRBJ2-7
V: TRBV5-1
size: NA
D: NA
DNA: TGCGCCAGCAGCTTAGAACAGGGTAACGAGCAGTACTTC
CDR3: CASSLEQGNEQYF

J: TRBJ1-4
V: TRBV6-6
size: few
D: TRBD1
DNA: TGTGCCAGCAGTTACCCGGACAGGGGAAATGAAAAACTGTTTTTT
CDR3: CASSYPDRGNEKLFF

J: TRBJ2-2
V: TRBV7-8
size: NA
D: TRBD1
DNA: TGTGCCAGCAGCTCCAGCGGGACAGGGGTAATCACCGGGGAGCTGTTTTTT
CDR3: CASSSSGTGVITGELFF

J: TRBJ2-5
V: TRBV5-4
size: NA
D: NA
DNA: TGTGCCAGCAGCGTTATCGGACAACAAGAGACCCAGTACTTC
CDR3: CASSVIGQQETQYF

J: TRBJ2-7
V: TRBV6-4
size: NA
D: NA
DNA: TGTGCCAACCCTCTCCAGGCAACCTACGAGCAGTACTTC
CDR3: CANPLQATYEQYF

J: TRBJ2-5
V: TRBV12-5
size: once
D: TRBD1
DNA: TGTGCTAGTGGTATACAGGGGGCAGAGACCCAGTACTTC
CDR3: CASGIQGAETQYF

J: TRBJ2-7
V: TRBV10-3
size: NA
D: TRBD1
DNA: TGTGCCATCAGCCCCGGGACAGGGTTCTACGAGCAGTACTTC
CDR3: CAISPGTGFYEQYF

J: TRBJ1-1
V: TRBV18
size: NA
D: NA
DNA: TGTGCCAGCTCACCCCTCGGGGGGGCTGAGGGAGGTCTCGCTGAAGCTTTCTTT
CDR3: CASSPLGGAEGGLAEAFF

J: TRBJ2-7
V: TRBV5-1
size: NA
D: NA
DNA: TGCGCCAGCAGCCGCAGCCCGGAGACGGTCTCCTACGAGCAGTACTTC
CDR3: CASSRSPETVSYEQYF

J: TRBJ1-2
V: TRBV19
size: NA
D: TRBD1
DNA: TGTGCCAGTAGAATCCAGGGGGCGTATGGCTACACCTTC
CDR3: CASRIQGAYGYTF

J: TRBJ2-1
V: TRBV2
size: NA
D: TRBD1
DNA: TGTGCCAGTCTTTACTCCGGGACAGGGGCGAATGAGCAGTTCTTC
CDR3: CASLYSGTGANEQFF

J: TRBJ2-1
V: TRBV28
size: NA
D: NA
DNA: TGTGCCAGCAGCCTTTACAATGAGCAGTTCTTC
CDR3: CASSLYNEQFF

J: TRBJ2-3
V: TRBV7-2
size: NA
D: TRBD1
DNA: TGTGCCAGCAGCTTAGCGCAGGGGGCGCAGGGAGATACGCAGTATTTT
CDR3: CASSLAQGAQGDTQYF

J: TRBJ2-7
V: TRBV19
size: NA
D: TRBD1
DNA: TGTGCCAGTAGTAGGGGACAGTCCTCCTACGAGCAGTACTTC
CDR3: CASSRGQSSYEQYF

J: TRBJ1-5
V: TRBV18
size: NA
D: NA
DNA: TGTGCCAGCTCGCGAGGCGACAGTGATCAGCCCCAGCATTTT
CDR3: CASSRGDSDQPQHF

J: TRBJ1-1
V: TRBV29-1
size: NA
D: TRBD1
DNA: TGCAGCGTTGTTGGGGGACAGGGGAGGACTGAAGCTTTCTTT
CDR3: CSVVGGQGRTEAFF

J: TRBJ1-5
V: TRBV19
size: once
D: NA
DNA: TGTGCCAGTAGTATAGATGCGCAGGAAAGCAATCAGCCCCAGCATTTT
CDR3: CASSIDAQESNQPQHF

J: TRBJ2-7
V: TRBV5-5
size: once
D: TRBD1
DNA: TGTGCCAGCAGGTTCGACAGGGCCCACGAGCAGTACTTC
CDR3: CASRFDRAHEQYF